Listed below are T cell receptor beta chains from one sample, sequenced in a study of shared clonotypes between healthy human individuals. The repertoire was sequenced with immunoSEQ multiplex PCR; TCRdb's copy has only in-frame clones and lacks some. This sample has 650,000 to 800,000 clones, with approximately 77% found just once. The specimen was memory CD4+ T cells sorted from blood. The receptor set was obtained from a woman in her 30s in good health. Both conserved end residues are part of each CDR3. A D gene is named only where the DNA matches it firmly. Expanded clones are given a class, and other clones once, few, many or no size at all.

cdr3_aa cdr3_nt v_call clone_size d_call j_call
CASSRGPSYNEQFF TGTGCCAGCAGTAGGGGACCGTCCTACAATGAGCAGTTCTTC TRBV6-5 NA NA TRBJ2-1
CASAHDGSGANVLTF TGCGCCAGCGCTCATGACGGCTCTGGGGCCAACGTCCTGACTTTC TRBV5-1 NA NA TRBJ2-6
CASSPTTVNYGYTF TGTGCCAGCTCACCTACAACAGTTAACTATGGCTACACCTTC TRBV18 few NA TRBJ1-2
CAWRKLETGTGELFF TGTGCCTGGAGAAAACTAGAAACGGGAACCGGGGAGCTGTTTTTT TRBV30 NA NA TRBJ2-2
CASSTGLDEKLFF TGTGCCAGCAGCACGGGATTGGATGAAAAACTGTTTTTT TRBV27 few NA TRBJ1-4
CASSSADTGPDSEKLFF TGTGCCAGCAGCTCCGCCGATACAGGGCCGGATAGTGAAAAACTGTTTTTT TRBV5-4 NA NA TRBJ1-4
CASSTRDRGLSQPQHF TGTGCCAGCAGCACACGGGACAGGGGTTTAAGTCAGCCCCAGCATTTT TRBV28 few TRBD1 TRBJ1-5
CASSLGGQGFQTVLNTEAFF TGTGCCAGTTCTCTGGGGGGACAGGGTTTTCAAACGGTCCTGAACACTGAAGCTTTCTTT TRBV19 NA TRBD1 TRBJ1-1
CASSGWGDGYTF TGTGCCAGCAGTGGGTGGGGCGATGGCTACACCTTC TRBV25-1 NA NA TRBJ1-2
CASSSDDGVSYNEQFF TGTGCCAGCAGCTCAGACGACGGTGTCTCCTACAATGAGCAGTTCTTC TRBV14 NA NA TRBJ2-1
CALSAGTGVDGYTF TGTGCCTTATCGGCCGGGACAGGGGTCGATGGCTACACCTTC TRBV30 NA TRBD1 TRBJ1-2
CASSLGTSGISPYNEQFF TGTGCCAGCAGTTTAGGGACTAGCGGGATTAGTCCCTACAATGAGCAGTTCTTC TRBV28 NA TRBD2 TRBJ2-1
CASSQAAGDRSTDTQYF TGCGCCAGCAGCCAAGCGGCTGGAGACAGGTCCACAGATACGCAGTATTTT TRBV4-1 NA NA TRBJ2-3
CASTPAQGAGDTGELFF TGCGCCAGCACCCCAGCCCAGGGCGCGGGAGACACCGGGGAGCTGTTTTTT TRBV5-1 many TRBD2 TRBJ2-2
CASWIPSSGNTIYF TGTGCCAGCTGGATACCTTCATCCGGAAACACCATATATTTT TRBV28 NA NA TRBJ1-3
CASSSAGGRAQETQYF TGTGCCAGCAGCTCAGCGGGAGGGAGAGCTCAAGAGACCCAGTACTTC TRBV5-4 once TRBD2 TRBJ2-5
CASSLASAGGLDTQYF TGTGCCAGCAGCTTAGCTTCGGCGGGAGGTTTGGATACGCAGTATTTT TRBV7-9 NA TRBD2 TRBJ2-3
CASSFGGYTF TGTGCCAGCAGTTTTGGGGGCTACACCTTC TRBV28 NA NA TRBJ1-2
CASSRTGIANTGELFF TGTGCCAGCTCGCGGACAGGGATCGCGAACACCGGGGAGCTGTTTTTT TRBV18 once TRBD1 TRBJ2-2
CATSGTSGNTGELFF TGTGCCACCTCCGGGACTAGCGGGAACACCGGGGAGCTGTTTTTT TRBV30 NA TRBD2 TRBJ2-2
CASSYRPGSHEQFF TGTGCCAGCAGTTACAGACCCGGGAGCCATGAGCAGTTCTTC TRBV6-6 NA NA TRBJ2-1
CASSLGQGLETQYF TGTGCCAGCAGTCTGGGACAGGGTCTGGAGACCCAGTACTTC TRBV28 NA TRBD1 TRBJ2-5
CASNDQGSTGYTF TGTGCCAGTAATGACCAGGGTTCGACTGGCTACACCTTC TRBV19 NA NA TRBJ1-2
CASGRNTEAFF TGTGCCAGCGGGCGCAACACTGAAGCTTTCTTT TRBV28 NA NA TRBJ1-1
CAWSLSGGVEQYF TGTGCCTGGAGTTTGTCCGGGGGCGTCGAGCAGTACTTC TRBV30 NA NA TRBJ2-7
CASSRTPRGQETQYF TGTGCCAGCAGCCGGACACCAAGGGGCCAAGAGACCCAGTACTTC TRBV6-5 NA NA TRBJ2-5
CASSLDRVSYNEQFF TGCGCCAGCAGCTTAGACAGGGTTTCCTACAATGAGCAGTTCTTC TRBV5-1 NA TRBD1 TRBJ2-1
CASRTSPGAANYGYTF TGCGCCAGCAGAACCTCCCCGGGGGCAGCTAACTATGGCTACACCTTC TRBV5-1 few NA TRBJ1-2
CASSLSHQQETQYF TGTGCCAGCAGTTTAAGTCACCAACAAGAGACCCAGTACTTC TRBV27 many NA TRBJ2-5
CSVWLAGHSSYEQYF TGCAGCGTTTGGCTAGCGGGACATAGCTCCTACGAGCAGTACTTC TRBV29-1 NA TRBD2 TRBJ2-7
CASAPLMAGVNEQFF TGTGCCAGCGCCCCCCTGATGGCGGGAGTCAATGAGCAGTTCTTC TRBV7-2 NA TRBD2 TRBJ2-1
CAWSFLMDEQFF TGTGCCTGGAGTTTCCTTATGGATGAGCAGTTCTTC TRBV30 NA NA TRBJ2-1
CASSADSGGYNEQFF TGCGCCAGCAGCGCAGACAGTGGGGGCTACAATGAGCAGTTCTTC TRBV5-1 NA NA TRBJ2-1
CASSPLGQSGTIYF TGTGCCAGCAGCCCCCTTGGACAGTCGGGGACCATATATTTT TRBV6-1 NA NA TRBJ1-3
CASSLDLAGYNEQFF TGTGCCAGCAGCTTAGATCTAGCGGGGTACAATGAGCAGTTCTTC TRBV11-3 NA TRBD2 TRBJ2-1
CASSLGANTEAFF TGCGCCAGCAGCTTGGGTGCGAACACTGAAGCTTTCTTT TRBV5-1 NA NA TRBJ1-1
CASSKRPTGPRCRFF TGTGCCAGCAGCAAACGTCCCACGGGACCCCGCTGTCGGTTCTTC TRBV21-1 NA NA TRBJ2-1
CASSNSGTNFGEQYF TGTGCCAGCAGCAACTCCGGGACAAACTTCGGCGAGCAGTACTTC TRBV7-9 NA NA TRBJ2-7
CASTSLASGSHEQYF TGCGCCAGCACCTCTCTTGCTAGCGGGAGCCACGAGCAGTACTTC TRBV5-1 NA TRBD2 TRBJ2-7
CASSIRGGAGQPQHF TGTGCCAGTAGTATAAGAGGGGGCGCGGGACAGCCCCAGCATTTT TRBV19 NA TRBD1 TRBJ1-5
CASTLGQGYEQYF TGTGCCAGCACCCTCGGACAGGGGTACGAGCAGTACTTC TRBV7-9 few TRBD1 TRBJ2-7
CASSDSSGRAYEQYF TGTGCCAGCTCAGACTCTAGCGGGAGGGCCTACGAGCAGTACTTC TRBV18 NA TRBD2 TRBJ2-7
CASSGYRVWEQYF TGTGCCAGCAGCGGCTACAGGGTCTGGGAGCAGTACTTC TRBV7-6 NA NA TRBJ2-5
CASTAAYEQYF TGCGCCAGCACAGCGGCTTACGAGCAGTACTTC TRBV10-2 NA NA TRBJ2-7
CASSLGQGPEKLFF TGTGCCAGCAGCTTAGGGCAGGGCCCTGAAAAACTGTTTTTT TRBV5-6 few NA TRBJ1-4
CASSLKGSGNTIYF TGTGCCAGCAGTTTAAAGGGGTCTGGAAACACCATATATTTT TRBV27 NA NA TRBJ1-3
CASSYGGAGGYEQYF TGTGCCAGCAGTTACGGGGGAGCGGGAGGGTACGAGCAGTACTTC TRBV6-6 NA TRBD2 TRBJ2-7
CASSESGGTEAFF TGCGCCAGCAGTGAGTCGGGGGGCACTGAAGCTTTCTTT TRBV10-1 many NA TRBJ1-1
CATQRGLETGELFF TGTGCCACCCAGCGAGGTTTAGAAACCGGGGAGCTGTTTTTT TRBV28 NA NA TRBJ2-2
CASTPTGRGTNEKLFF TGTGCCAGCACCCCGACAGGGAGGGGGACTAATGAAAAACTGTTTTTT TRBV27 NA TRBD1 TRBJ1-4